This entry features one TCR beta chain sequence. In the same sample, other DNA sequences code for this CDR3. Genomic DNA of each subset was evenly split across several immunoSEQ plates. The repertoire was sequenced with immunoSEQ multiplex PCR; TCRdb's copy has only in-frame clones and lacks some. The sample includes millions of clones, approximately 95% of them seen just once. V lost 4 bases, J lost 1 base, and 2 bases stayed unmatched. Looked up from germline, CDR1 is MNHNY and CDR2 is SVGAGI (reference sequence). This CDR3 is 14 amino acids long. The data were obtained in a study of shared clonotypes between healthy human individuals.

The sample comprised naive CD4+ T cells sorted from blood. Subset in this sample: CD45RA+ positively selected. This receptor was identified in a young man in good health. The chain links TRBV6-6 to TRBJ1-1; the match to TRBD1 covers 8 bases. The CDR3, as DNA: TGTGCCAGCAGTTTAGGACAGGGGAACACTGAAGCTTTCTTT. Amino acid sequence: CASSLGQGNTEAFF.